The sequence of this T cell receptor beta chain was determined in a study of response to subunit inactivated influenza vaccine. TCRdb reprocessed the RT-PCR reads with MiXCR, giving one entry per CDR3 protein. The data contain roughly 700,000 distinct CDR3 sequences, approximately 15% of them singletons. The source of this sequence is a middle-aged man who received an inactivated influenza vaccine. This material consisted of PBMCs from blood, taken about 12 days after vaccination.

CDR3: CASKVSGGLNTGELFF. The CDR3 DNA follows: TGCGCCAGCAAAGTGAGCGGGGGGCTCAACACCGGGGAGCTGTTTTTT. V usage is TRBV5-1 and J usage is TRBJ2-2; 9 nucleotides line up with TRBD2. Germline CDR1 SGHRS, CDR2 YFSETQ. This CDR3 has 16 amino acids. V was clipped by 6 bases and J by 2 bases; unmatched bases: 8.